The present TCR beta chain was sequenced within a study of T cell responses to AZD1222 COVID-19 vaccine (dated by TCRdb to the early 2020s). Study-wide context: AZD1222 recipients whose second dose came at about 4 weeks and those whose second dose came at about 12 weeks were combined into one group, since spike-specific TCR depth and breadth did not differ between the two schedules. TCR sequencing was performed for 233 trial participants, of whom about 200 were given two doses of AZD1222 and around 25 were given two doses of MenACWY control vaccine. Enrollment into the trials was organized by age into subgroups of 18-55, 56-69 and 70-plus years, and those subgroups contained roughly 160, 29 and 62 TCR-sequenced participants, respectively.

What the work shows at the level of the full study, not this receptor alone: In the small 56-69-year group, the increase in depth fell short of significance, most likely because of low power. Conclusions about previously exposed vaccinees are limited, since just six or seven AZD1222 recipients were seropositive for SARS-CoV-2 at baseline. CD4 TCRs associated with the vaccine covered the entire spike protein, and the dominant responses were in regions 160-218 and 743-854. Because no day 14 peak-response samples were available, the repertoires could be characterized only after the peak T cell response. A significant rise in spike-specific TCR breadth and depth was observed after two AZD1222 doses relative to day 0 and relative to MenACWY recipients. Participants were mostly white British and included more females than males, and it was suggested by the authors that clonal diversity may have been underestimated. Nearly half of unique spike-specific TCRs reportedly recognized epitopes outside regions mutated in the B.1.351 and B.1.1.7 variants.

The CDR3 runs 14 residues from the cysteine to the phenylalanine. Just the 42-base CDR3 DNA is kept, in frame starting at base 1. CDR1 GTSNPN and CDR2 SVGIG were looked up in the germline V gene (reference sequence). V is pared back by 3 bases and J by 6 bases, with 15 bases lying between the germline termini. The CDR3 regions of human TCRbeta chains were subjected to immunosequencing. The authors processed their data as follows. Repertoire TCRs were matched against a reference library of SARS-CoV-2-specific TCRs generated with the MIRA antigen-specificity platform. Breadth meant the fraction of unique TCRs that were SARS-CoV-2-associated, whereas depth meant the fraction of total T cells that were SARS-CoV-2-associated. Using the MIRA data, each spike-specific TCR was mapped to the spike region that the TCR reacts to and placed in a CD4 or CD8 class. Log10-transformed breadth and depth values were compared by one-way ANOVA with Sidak's multiple comparisons tests. TCRdb limited this immuneACCESS table to in-frame rearrangements with V and J called. A share of clones is missing; checked studies link under half to unresolved V genes, and the rest is unexplained. V and J calls and clone size are copied from that table; D and trimming were computed from the DNA. The sample table shows about 140,000 clones, and 75% to 90% are seen once. 1.6% of the sample is held by the ten biggest clonotypes.

Per the publication, the time point label means: baseline before first vaccination. The vaccinee samples were drawn from two UK trials, COV001 and COV002, one of which was a single-blind randomized controlled phase 2/3 trial testing AZD1222 (ChAdOx1 nCoV-19) in healthy adults. For TCRbeta chain sequencing, PBMC samples were collected from trial participants at day 0 and at day 28 after the second dose. This clone was seen only once. What antigen it recognizes has not been identified. No base quality values were provided; no much bigger clone lies one nucleotide off. The source of this sequence is an adult in good health. The sample was peripheral blood, taken on day 0 of AZD1222 vaccination. The rearranged segments are TRBV30 and TRBJ1-5, with the identity of the D gene unclear. For the CDR3, the sequence is CAWSADPSAQPQHF. The nucleotide sequence reads TGTGCCTGGAGCGCGGACCCGTCCGCTCAGCCCCAGCATTTT.